Below are 5 T cell receptor beta chains sequenced from a single sample in a study of blood T cell repertoires in COVID-19. Sequencing used immunoSEQ multiplex PCR; TCRdb keeps in-frame clones, though not all of them. The repertoire holds approximately 100,000 clones, with 89% as singletons. Sequenced material: peripheral blood. These receptors were obtained from a woman over 75 in a cohort sampled during active COVID-19.

The V and J genes are TRBV5-1 and TRBJ2-1, with 7 bases fitting TRBD2. After removal of 3 bases from V and 6 bases from J, the junction contained 3 bases not matched to a gene. Germline loops: CDR1 SGHRS, CDR2 YFSETQ. The CDR3 sequence is 13 residues long. The CDR3 DNA sequence: TGCGCCAGCAGCTCCCGGACTAGCAATGAGCAGTTCTTC. Encoded protein: CASSSRTSNEQFF. Full variable domain (remainder filled in from reference TRBV5-1 and TRBJ2-1): KAGVTQTPRYLIKTRGQQVTLSCSPISGHRSVSWYQQTPGQGLQFLFEYFSETQRNKGNFPGRFSGRQFSNSRSEMNVSTLELGDSALYLCASSSRTSNEQFFGPGTRLTVL.

The count of this clone is one. V is TRBV19 and J is TRBJ1-2; maybe TRBD1 (6 bases). With 3 bases removed from V and 1 base from J, the gap between germline ends came to 6 bases. Germline loops: CDR1 LNHDA, CDR2 SQIVND (reference sequence). The CDR3 is made up of 13 amino acids. CDR3 sequence reads: CASSMDSNYGYTF. The DNA for the CDR3 is TGTGCCAGTAGTATGGACAGTAACTATGGCTACACCTTC.

V and J are TRBV2 and TRBJ1-1; a weak D match, TRBD1 (5 bases). The CDR3 length is 14 residues. Trimming removed 10 bases from V and 3 bases from J, with 18 bases in between. Germline V gene sequence: CDR1 SNHLY, CDR2 FYNNEI. The CDR3 loop is CATISQGSYTEAFF. The DNA of the CDR3 is TGTGCCACGATTTCCCAGGGCTCGTACACTGAAGCTTTCTTT.

The chain joins TRBV28 to TRBJ1-2; D may be TRBD1 (5 bases). Per germline, CDR1 MDHEN and CDR2 SYDVKM. With 7 bases removed from V and 9 bases from J, the gap between germline ends came to 12 bases. This CDR3 is 11 amino acids long. The CDR3 loop is CASIRGGSYTF. CDR3 sequence (DNA): TGTGCCAGCATCCGGGGGGGGAGCTACACCTTC.

The chain combines TRBV28 with TRBJ1-3, with 8 nucleotides matching TRBD1. The CDR3 loop spans 14 amino acids. In germline, CDR1 is MDHEN, CDR2 SYDVKM. V gave up 8 bases and J gave up 4 bases; unmatched junction bases: 7. The CDR3 region has the DNA TGTGCCAGCCTGACCAGGGGGCTAGGAAACACCATATATTTT. Translating gives CASLTRGLGNTIYF.